The 7 T cell receptor beta chains below all came from one sample that was sequenced in a study of T cell changes during pregnancy in multiple sclerosis. Sequencing used immunoSEQ multiplex PCR; TCRdb keeps in-frame clones, though not all of them. The data hold some 67,000 clones, with approximately 91% observed a single time. Here the sequenced sample was peripheral blood, taken in the first trimester of pregnancy. These receptors were taken from a female donor with multiple sclerosis, enrolled in a pregnancy study.

The rearrangement joins TRBV5-4 to TRBJ2-5, with 8 bases fitting TRBD2. Unmatched junction bases numbered 0, after V lost 1 base and J lost 1 base. CDR1 SGHNT and CDR2 YYREEE come from the germline V gene (reference sequence). This CDR3 has 14 residues. The CDR3 DNA reads as TGTGCCAGCAGCTTGAGCGGGGGCCAAGAGACCCAGTACTTC. Translation: CASSLSGGQETQYF.

The gene calls are TRBV6-1 and TRBJ2-1; 13 nucleotides align to TRBD2. The germline V gene encodes CDR1 MNHNS and CDR2 SASEGT. J gave up 3 bases and V 4 bases, and 3 bases lay outside the gene matches. There are 16 residues in the CDR3. The CDR3 DNA reads as TGTGCCAGCAGTGGGACTAGCGGGGGCCTCTACAATGAGCAGTTCTTC. This translates into CASSGTSGGLYNEQFF.

The gene calls are TRBV15 and TRBJ2-3; D unclear. In germline, CDR1 is LNHNV, CDR2 YYDKDF (reference sequence). This CDR3 is built from 14 residues. V was trimmed by 0 bases and J by 2 bases, leaving 6 bases between them. The CDR3 loop reads CATSRDAYTDTQYF. The CDR3 DNA reads TGTGCCACCAGCAGAGATGCCTACACAGATACGCAGTATTTT.

This clone was seen only a few times. The chain has TRBV15 and TRBJ2-7; 7 positions agree with TRBD1. Trimming at V came to 6 bases and at J to 3 bases, leaving 11 bases not matched to a gene. Germline CDR1 is LNHNV and CDR2 is YYDKDF (reference sequence). The CDR3 consists of 15 residues. The CDR3 loop is CATRQRSGQIYEQYF. The CDR3 region has the DNA TGTGCCACCAGGCAAAGGTCGGGACAGATCTACGAGCAGTACTTC.

The chain recombines TRBV19 with TRBJ1-1; D is ambiguous. This CDR3 spans 12 amino acids. Germline V CDR1 and CDR2: LNHDA, SQIVND (reference sequence). The V gene lost 7 bases and the J gene lost 3 bases, with 9 bases spanning the gap. CDR3 coding DNA: TGTGCCAGTACCCGAGACTACACTGAAGCTTTCTTT. It is translated as CASTRDYTEAFF. The variable domain in full, completed from reference TRBV19 and TRBJ1-1, reads DGGITQSPKYLFRKEGQNVTLSCEQNLNHDAMYWYRQDPGQGLRLIYYSQIVNDFQKGDIAEGYSVSREKKESFPLTVTSAQKNPTAFYLCASTRDYTEAFFGQGTRLTVV.

The chain couples TRBV28 to TRBJ2-6; TRBD1 matches 8 bases. The CDR3 extends over 19 amino acids. Per germline, CDR1 MDHEN and CDR2 SYDVKM. With V trimmed by 2 bases and J by 4 bases, 13 bases remained unmatched. As DNA, the CDR3 is TGTGCCAGCAGTTTAGGACAGGGTATTGAGCCTGGAGGGGCCAACGTCCTGACTTTC. Translation: CASSLGQGIEPGGANVLTF.

This chain joins TRBV7-3 and TRBJ2-5; 12 bases map to TRBD2. Germline values: CDR1 SGHTA, CDR2 FQGTGA. The CDR3 is 15 residues long. Losses at the gene ends were 5 bases for V and 2 bases for J; bases not matched to a gene: 3. In DNA, the CDR3 is TGTGCCAGCAGCCCGACTAGCGGGAGTCAAGAGACCCAGTACTTC. It encodes CASSPTSGSQETQYF.